These 13 T cell receptor beta chains were sequenced from one sample in a study of T-cell reconstitution after alpha-beta-depleted transplantation in children (TCRdb year 2016). The treatment or condition label, as the study defines it: allogeneic hematopoietic cell transplantation with graft depleted of TCRalphabeta T cells and CD19 B cells. The library was generated by PCR. Sequencing used an Illumina HiSeq 2500. TCR library preparation used molecular barcoding, with unique molecular identifiers applied to normalize quantification of the TCRbeta repertoire. TCRdb reran the public reads through fastp at Q25 and MiXCR, keeping productive beta chains. Each record represents a unique CDR3 protein, reported with the most common genes and DNA among its rows. Across this sample there are some 830,000 distinct CDR3 sequences, with around 15% seen only once. The ten top clones hold 5% of the sample. The sample in question was PBMCs, mostly from graft donor cells, obtained 360 days after TCRalphabeta/CD19-depleted stem cell transplant. The receptor set was obtained from a male patient between 5 and 17 years old who had a stem cell transplant for acute lymphoblastic leukemia, so the T cells may come from the graft donor.

This clonotype was detected only a few times. The rearrangement uses TRBV5-1 and TRBJ2-7; the match to TRBD2 covers 8 bases. V trimming: 3 bases; J trimming: 0 bases; junction bases outside the gene matches: 11. The V gene's germline CDR1 is SGHRS and CDR2 YFSETQ. The CDR3 is 17 residues long. As DNA, the CDR3 is TGCGCCAGCAGCTCGTTAATTACCGGGACTAGCTCCTACGAGCAGTACTTC. It codes for CASSSLITGTSSYEQYF.

This clonotype was seen many times. This chain uses TRBV7-3 with TRBJ2-7, with D hard to call. In germline, CDR1 is SGHTA, CDR2 FQGTGA. The V end lost 2 bases, the J end lost 6 bases, and 17 bases lay between the germline ends. The CDR3 loop spans 15 amino acids. The CDR3 loop is CASSLGWGTGVEQYF. CDR3 DNA: TGTGCCAGCAGCTTAGGATGGGGAACCGGCGTCGAGCAGTACTTC.

This clonotype was observed many times. The chain combines TRBV9 with TRBJ2-7; tentatively, D is TRBD1 (5 bases). Trimming took off 0 bases at V and 3 bases at J, with 10 bases between the two ends. The CDR3 consists of 14 residues. CDR1 is SGDLS, CDR2 YYNGEE, per germline. The CDR3 DNA is TGTGCCAGCAGCGTAGGGACAAACAACTACGAGCAGTACTTC. Residues: CASSVGTNNYEQYF.

This clonotype was seen once. This chain joins TRBV2 and TRBJ2-7; 12 bases fit TRBD2. The V segment lost 6 bases and the J segment 9 bases; nucleotides outside the gene matches: 6. The germline gives CDR1 SNHLY, CDR2 FYNNEI. There are 13 residues in the CDR3. The CDR3 DNA follows: TGTGCCAGCAGAAGACTAGCGGGAGAGGCGCAGTACTTC. It encodes CASRRLAGEAQYF.

The rearrangement uses TRBV20-1 and TRBJ2-3, with 7 bases identical to TRBD2. Germline CDR1 reads DFQATT; CDR2 reads SNEGSKA (reference sequence). V shed 6 bases and J 4 bases; nucleotides not matched to a gene: 13. The CDR3 is made up of 15 amino acids. CDR3 protein: CSAAGASGRADTQYF. The CDR3, as DNA: TGCAGTGCGGCCGGGGCTAGCGGACGGGCAGATACGCAGTATTTT.

This clonotype was seen a few times. The CDR3: CASSLWASGQETQYF. Written as DNA, the CDR3 is TGTGCCAGCAGCTTATGGGCTAGCGGACAAGAGACCCAGTACTTC. The V and J genes are TRBV7-3 and TRBJ2-5; 7 bases agree with TRBD2. In germline, CDR1 is SGHTA, CDR2 FQGTGA. The CDR3 length is 15 residues. With 2 bases clipped from V and 2 bases from J, the junction kept 5 bases outside the gene matches.

This clonotype has just a few counts. The rearrangement joins TRBV18 to TRBJ2-5, with 9 nucleotides matching TRBD1. CDR1 is KGHSH, CDR2 LQKENI, per germline. V trimming: 1 base; J trimming: 1 base; junction bases outside the gene matches: 1. The CDR3 has 15 amino acids. The CDR3 here is CASSPQQGAQETQYF. The CDR3 nucleotides are TGTGCCAGCTCACCACAACAGGGGGCCCAAGAGACCCAGTACTTC.

This sequence joins TRBV9 and TRBJ1-1; the D gene is possibly TRBD1 (6 bases). The CDR3 covers 14 residues. Between the trimmed V and J ends, which lost 0 bases and 4 bases, there was a span of 10 bases. CDR1 is SGDLS, CDR2 YYNGEE, per germline. CDR3 in DNA: TGTGCCAGCAGCGTAGCTACAGGGTTCACTGAAGCTTTCTTT. Its protein product is CASSVATGFTEAFF.

V usage is TRBV29-1 and J usage is TRBJ1-1, with D tentatively TRBD1 (5 bases). This CDR3 comprises 15 residues. Germline loops: CDR1 SQVTM, CDR2 ANQGSEA. V was pared by 4 bases and J by 0 bases, with 15 bases between. CDR3 in amino acids: CSVVGFGTMNTEAFF. Here the CDR3 DNA reads TGCAGCGTTGTTGGATTTGGGACCATGAACACTGAAGCTTTCTTT.

This clonotype was counted a few times. The rearrangement links TRBV5-1 to TRBJ2-7; 7 bases line up with TRBD2. Trimming cost V 2 bases and J 13 bases; bases outside gene matches: 21. CDR1 is SGHRS and CDR2 is YFSETQ in the germline V gene. This CDR3 comprises 16 residues. The CDR3 region has the DNA TGCGCCAGCAGCTTCCCATCCTTAACTAGTGGCGGGAGAAAATACTTC. Amino acids: CASSFPSLTSGGRKYF.

The rearrangement uses TRBV5-1 and TRBJ1-1, with 7 bases fitting TRBD1. This CDR3 contains 16 residues. The germline V gene has CDR1 SGHRS and CDR2 YFSETQ. Losses at the gene ends were 6 bases for V and 2 bases for J; bases not matched to a gene: 13. The CDR3 DNA reads TGCGCCAGCACCACAGGACCCGGGACAGTTAACACTGAAGCTTTCTTT. Its protein product is CASTTGPGTVNTEAFF. The complete variable domain, with remaining parts taken from reference TRBV5-1 and TRBJ1-1, reads KAGVTQTPRYLIKTRGQQVTLSCSPISGHRSVSWYQQTPGQGLQFLFEYFSETQRNKGNFPGRFSGRQFSNSRSEMNVSTLELGDSALYLCASTTGPGTVNTEAFFGQGTRLTVV.

The chain uses TRBV7-8 and TRBJ1-2; D perhaps matches TRBD1 (6 bases). Trimming left V 4 bases short and J 10 bases short, with 13 bases between. Germline loops: CDR1 SGHVS, CDR2 FQNEAQ. The length of the CDR3 is 12 residues. The chain's CDR3 is CASSWRTDYYTF. CDR3 DNA: TGTGCCAGCAGCTGGCGGACAGATTACTACACCTTC.

Only a few counts were recorded for this clonotype. This chain joins TRBV20-1 and TRBJ1-1; D perhaps matches TRBD1 (5 bases). The germline V gene encodes CDR1 DFQATT and CDR2 SNEGSKA (reference sequence). V gave up 6 bases and J gave up 3 bases, with 8 bases separating them. This CDR3 spans 11 amino acids. In nucleotides, the CDR3 is TGCAGTGCGCAGGGAGACACTGAAGCTTTCTTT. This translates into CSAQGDTEAFF.